The next 26 T cell receptor beta chains were all read from a single sample in a study of T-cell memory formation after mild COVID-19. TCRdb passed the 5' RACE reads through MiXCR, listing each CDR3 protein once. The table records about 49,000 distinct CDR3 sequences, roughly 7% of them present only once. The sequenced sample consisted of PBMCs or a T cell subset sorted from them (not recorded which). Source of these receptors: a man younger than 30 who had mild COVID-19 (a few samples of this study predate the infection). Cell type and time point are not known.

This clonotype was observed at least ten times. The chain uses TRBV29-1 and TRBJ2-2; 7 bases fit TRBD1. With 4 bases clipped from V and 4 bases from J, the junction kept 6 bases outside the gene matches. The CDR3 contains 14 residues. Germline V gene sequence: CDR1 SQVTM, CDR2 ANQGSEA. CDR3 DNA sequence: TGCAGCGTTGTGGGGCCAGGGGGCACCGGGGAGCTGTTTTTT. This encodes CSVVGPGGTGELFF.

This clonotype was detected many times. This rearrangement joins TRBV29-1 to TRBJ2-5; D is ambiguous. Trimming cost V 3 bases and J 5 bases, with 10 bases left between them. The CDR3 consists of 12 residues. The V gene's germline CDR1 is SQVTM and CDR2 ANQGSEA. The CDR3 bases are TGCAGCGTTGATGAGACGACGGAGACCCAGTACTTC. Translated: CSVDETTETQYF.

This clonotype was found a few times. The V call is TRBV6-2 or TRBV6-3, the J call TRBJ2-7; 9 bases agree with TRBD2. J was trimmed by 3 bases and V by 0 bases; bases with no gene match: 12. From germline, CDR1 is MNHEY and CDR2 SVGEGT. CDR3 length: 18 amino acids. The CDR3 loop reads CASSYSGAGGPILYEQYV. In DNA, the CDR3 is TGTGCCAGCAGTTACTCGGGAGCGGGGGGCCCAATCCTCTACGAGCAGTACGTC.

This clonotype was detected ten times or more. The chain combines TRBV5-1 with TRBJ2-5; the D gene is possibly TRBD2 (6 bases). This CDR3 is 14 amino acids long. The V gene's germline CDR1 is SGHRS and CDR2 YFSETQ. With 4 bases removed from V and 5 bases from J, the gap between germline ends came to 15 bases. CDR3 residues: CASSAAGAGETQYF. CDR3 coding DNA: TGCGCCAGCAGCGCGGCCGGGGCGGGGGAGACCCAGTACTTC. The variable domain in full, with the rest retrieved from reference TRBV5-1 and TRBJ2-5, is KAGVTQTPRYLIKTRGQQVTLSCSPISGHRSVSWYQQTPGQGLQFLFEYFSETQRNKGNFPGRFSGRQFSNSRSEMNVSTLELGDSALYLCASSAAGAGETQYFGPGTRLLVL.

This clonotype was seen repeatedly, ten times or more. The chain uses TRBV5-1 and TRBJ2-7; D is possibly TRBD2 (6 bases). The CDR3 is made up of 14 amino acids. The germline gives CDR1 SGHRS, CDR2 YFSETQ. Trimming stripped 5 bases from V and 2 bases from J, with 14 bases between. CDR3 sequence: CASSTRAGPYEQYF. The CDR3 DNA follows: TGCGCCAGCAGTACCCGAGCGGGCCCCTACGAGCAGTACTTC.

This clonotype has a handful of counts. The chain employs TRBV7-2 and TRBJ2-7; 7 nucleotides agree with TRBD2. With 0 bases clipped from V and 1 base from J, the junction kept 0 bases outside the gene matches. Germline loops: CDR1 SGHTA, CDR2 FQGNSA. The CDR3 is 14 amino acids. Written as DNA, the CDR3 is TGTGCCAGCAGCTTAGCCGGGGGGTCCTACGAGCAGTACGTC. Its protein product is CASSLAGGSYEQYV.

This clonotype was detected only a few times. The gene calls are TRBV5-1 and TRBJ2-1; 10 nucleotides line up with TRBD2. Germline V gene lookup returns CDR1 SGHRS and CDR2 YFSETQ. The CDR3 runs to 15 residues. V shed 4 bases, J shed 7 bases, and the junction held 8 bases outside the gene matches. DNA for the CDR3: TGCGCCAGCAGCCCACCTAGCGGGGGTGGGAATGAGCAGTTCTTC. Its protein is CASSPPSGGGNEQFF.

This clonotype occurred many times. V gene TRBV25-1 combines with J gene TRBJ2-6, with D possibly TRBD1 on 6 matching bases. The germline V gene has CDR1 MGHDK and CDR2 SYGVNS. V was clipped by 3 bases and J by 3 bases, with 12 bases between them. The CDR3 has 16 residues. The CDR3 DNA sequence: TGTGCCAGCAGTGACCCAGGGGTGAGTGGGGCCAACGTCCTGACTTTC. Protein product: CASSDPGVSGANVLTF.

This clonotype was recorded a few times. The chain carries TRBV7-8 and TRBJ2-1, with TRBD1 identical over 8 bases. The V segment lost 5 bases and the J segment 2 bases; nucleotides outside the gene matches: 2. This CDR3 contains 14 residues. Germline-derived CDR1 and CDR2 are SGHVS and FQNEAQ. In DNA form, the CDR3 reads TGTGCCAGCAGCCTGGGACAGGCCTACAATGAGCAGTTCTTC. This encodes CASSLGQAYNEQFF.

Many counts were recorded for this clonotype. The CDR3, as DNA: TGTGCCAGCAGCTTGGGACAGGGGATTGAAGCTTTCTTT. It is translated as CASSLGQGIEAFF. V is TRBV5-6 and J is TRBJ1-1; TRBD1 matches at 8 bases. The V gene's germline CDR1 is SGHDT and CDR2 YYEEEE. The CDR3 runs 13 residues. The ends lost 0 bases at V and 7 bases at J; junction bases unmatched: 2.

This clonotype was observed at least ten times. The chain carries TRBV4-3 and TRBJ2-5; 11 nucleotides line up with TRBD2. The J segment lost 4 bases and the V segment lost 0 bases, leaving 7 bases of the junction unmatched. Germline V gene lookup returns CDR1 LGHNA and CDR2 YSLEER. The CDR3 totals 17 residues. CDR3 protein: CASSQDIPTSGAETQYF. CDR3 DNA sequence: TGCGCCAGCAGCCAAGATATCCCGACTAGCGGGGCAGAGACCCAGTACTTC.

This clonotype has only a few counts. The CDR3 protein is CATSGQADTQYF. The CDR3 DNA reads as TGTGCCACCAGTGGCCAGGCAGATACGCAGTATTTT. J is TRBJ2-3 and V is TRBV24-1; D call uncertain. The germline V and J ends were trimmed by 5 bases and 4 bases, with 6 bases remaining between them. Germline V gives CDR1 KGHDR, CDR2 SFDVKD. This CDR3 comprises 12 residues.

This clonotype occurred a few times. The CDR3: CATSAAPGGSGANVLTF. The DNA for the CDR3 is TGTGCCACCAGTGCTGCCCCTGGGGGGTCTGGGGCCAACGTCCTGACTTTC. The chain has TRBV24-1 and TRBJ2-6; TRBD2 is a possible D gene (6 bases). The CDR3 consists of 17 residues. The ends were cut back, 5 bases at V and 1 base at J, with 14 bases in the middle. Germline V gene lookup returns CDR1 KGHDR and CDR2 SFDVKD.

By share of the sample, this clonotype is medium-sized. The chain combines TRBV5-5 with TRBJ2-7; 7 bases are shared with TRBD2. V shed 4 bases, J shed 5 bases, and the junction held 15 bases outside the gene matches. Germline CDR1 reads SGHKS; CDR2 reads YYEKEE (reference sequence). The CDR3 is 16 residues long. CDR3: CASSPTGEGRVHEQYV. CDR3 DNA: TGTGCCAGCAGCCCGACCGGGGAGGGACGTGTTCACGAGCAGTACGTC.

The chain employs TRBV2 and TRBJ2-1; no definite D call. This CDR3 contains 11 residues. Germline CDR1 is SNHLY and CDR2 is FYNNEI. V was shortened by 8 bases and J by 6 bases, with 8 bases between the two germline ends. This chain's CDR3 is CASGYFNEQFF. For the CDR3, the DNA is TGTGCCAGCGGGTACTTCAATGAGCAGTTCTTC.

CDR3 sequence reads: CATSAGFYNEQFF. The CDR3 region has the DNA TGTGCCACCAGTGCGGGATTCTACAATGAGCAGTTCTTC. This rearrangement joins TRBV24-1 to TRBJ2-1; D is perhaps TRBD2 (5 bases). Germline V gene data show CDR1 as KGHDR and CDR2 as SFDVKD. This CDR3 contains 13 residues. V was cut by 5 bases and J by 3 bases, with 7 bases left in between.

This clonotype was seen ten or more times. The chain employs TRBV20-1 and TRBJ1-2; the D is unclear. V dropped 5 bases and J dropped 4 bases, with 11 bases sitting between them. Germline V gives CDR1 DFQATT, CDR2 SNEGSKA (reference sequence). The CDR3 runs 12 residues. Written as DNA, the CDR3 is TGCAGTGCTCCTAGGGCGGGCTATGGCTACACCTTC. Translation gives CSAPRAGYGYTF.

The V gene is TRBV19, the J gene TRBJ1-5, with 7 positions matching TRBD1. In germline, CDR1 is LNHDA, CDR2 SQIVND (reference sequence). V was clipped by 3 bases and J by 1 base; unmatched bases: 6. The CDR3 loop spans 16 amino acids. For the CDR3, the DNA is TGTGCCAGTAGTATCCTTCTCAGGGGGAGCAATCAGCCCCAGCATTTT. This encodes CASSILLRGSNQPQHF. The complete variable domain, with remaining parts taken from reference TRBV19 and TRBJ1-5, reads DGGITQSPKYLFRKEGQNVTLSCEQNLNHDAMYWYRQDPGQGLRLIYYSQIVNDFQKGDIAEGYSVSREKKESFPLTVTSAQKNPTAFYLCASSILLRGSNQPQHFGDGTRLSIL.

This clonotype appeared many times. V gene TRBV6-4 combines with J gene TRBJ1-5; D is undetermined. Germline V gene lookup returns CDR1 MRHNA and CDR2 SNTAGT. The CDR3 covers 11 residues. CDR3 sequence (DNA): TGTGTCCGACGGGCCCGTCAGCCCCAGCATTTT. This gives the protein CVRRARQPQHF.

The chain is built from TRBV3-1 and TRBJ2-2; tentatively, D is TRBD2 (5 bases). Germline V gene data show CDR1 as LGHDT and CDR2 as YNNKEL (reference sequence). Trimming cost V 1 base and J 4 bases, with 16 bases left between them. The CDR3 totals 17 residues. The CDR3 region has the DNA TGTGCCAGCAGCCAAGGCGGCGGGCGGGTCACCACCGGGGAGCTGTTTTTT. Translated: CASSQGGGRVTTGELFF.

The table lists this clonotype with a few counts. The chain is built from TRBV7-2 and TRBJ2-2; possibly TRBD2 for D (5 bases). Germline assignment: CDR1 SGHTA and CDR2 FQGNSA. The CDR3 has 14 residues. The V end was cut by 8 bases, the J end by 5 bases, with 15 bases between. CDR3 sequence reads: CASGSSPGTGELFF. The CDR3 DNA follows: TGTGCCAGCGGCTCATCTCCGGGGACCGGGGAGCTGTTTTTT.

The table lists this clonotype with a few counts. V gene TRBV7-8 combines with J gene TRBJ1-2, with a tentative D call TRBD1 (5 bases). The CDR3 runs 15 residues. Germline CDR1 is SGHVS and CDR2 is FQNEAQ. Trimming removed 1 base at V and 4 bases at J, with 13 bases between. The CDR3 sequence: CASSLEQGGSYGYTF. CDR3 DNA: TGTGCCAGCAGCTTAGAGCAGGGTGGTAGCTATGGCTACACCTTC.

The table lists this clonotype with a count of one. V usage is TRBV12-3 or TRBV12-4 and J usage is TRBJ1-2; 7 bases agree with TRBD1. J was trimmed by 1 base and V by 5 bases; bases with no gene match: 7. The length of the CDR3 is 15 residues. The CDR3 spells CASSRGQEHNYGYTF. CDR3 coding DNA: TGTGCCAGCAGTCGAGGACAGGAGCATAACTATGGCTACACCTTC.

The V and J genes are TRBV5-1 and TRBJ1-2, with 11 bases that match TRBD1. The CDR3 covers 13 residues. Per the germline V gene, CDR1 is SGHRS and CDR2 is YFSETQ. V dropped 4 bases and J dropped 8; count of bases not matched to a gene: 4. The chain's CDR3 is CASSPGTGGGYTF. Here the CDR3 DNA reads TGCGCCAGCAGCCCCGGGACAGGGGGGGGCTACACCTTC.

This clonotype came up a few times. The chain employs TRBV5-1 and TRBJ2-3, with 11 bases identical to TRBD2. There are 15 residues in the CDR3. V was pared by 2 bases and J by 6 bases, with 5 bases of the junction left unmatched. Germline-derived CDR1 and CDR2 are SGHRS and YFSETQ. CDR3 sequence (DNA): TGCGCCAGCAGCTTTCTAGCGGGGGGCGGGGATACGCAGTATTTT. It translates to CASSFLAGGGDTQYF.

The chain employs TRBV6-5 and TRBJ1-1; D is unclear. Germline V lookup: CDR1 MNHEY, CDR2 SVGAGI. V was clipped by 6 bases and J by 11 bases, with 16 bases between them. This CDR3 region has 12 residues. The CDR3 loop is CASSHGSDRAFF. The CDR3 nucleotides are TGTGCCAGCAGCCACGGGTCGGATAGGGCTTTCTTT.